One sample yielded the 8 T cell receptor beta chains listed below, sequenced in a study of graft-versus-host responses after intestinal transplantation. Only in-frame clones appear in the TCRdb table, and some are missing; sequencing was by immunoSEQ multiplex PCR. This table has roughly 100,000 clones, 93% appearing once. No antigen has been assigned to these receptors. This specimen consisted of unstimulated CD8+ T cells sorted from spleen or lymph node cells, obtained before intestinal transplant. These receptors were taken from a human donor who received an intestinal transplant.

CDR3 residues: CASTLTGENTEAFF. The CDR3 DNA sequence: TGTGCCAGCACTCTGACAGGGGAGAACACTGAAGCTTTCTTT. This chain connects TRBV6-1 to TRBJ1-1; 8 bases line up with TRBD1. Trimming cost V 7 bases and J 1 base; bases outside gene matches: 5. Germline V gives CDR1 MNHNS, CDR2 SASEGT. This CDR3 region has 14 residues.

This rearrangement joins TRBV4-1 to TRBJ2-1; D gene ambiguous. Germline V lookup: CDR1 MGHRA, CDR2 YSYEKL. The CDR3 is made up of 14 amino acids. V lost 1 base and J lost 0, with 4 bases in between. The CDR3 region is CASSQVNSYNEQFF. In DNA, the CDR3 is TGCGCCAGCAGCCAAGTGAACTCCTACAATGAGCAGTTCTTC.

V gene TRBV5-1 combines with J gene TRBJ2-2; D assignment may be TRBD1 or TRBD2 (5 bases each). The V end was cut by 5 bases, the J end by 4 bases, with 18 bases between. CDR1 SGHRS and CDR2 YFSETQ come from the germline V gene. This CDR3 has 16 residues. The DNA of the CDR3 is TGCGCCAGCAGTAATTACCTACAGGACTCCACCGGGGAGCTGTTTTTT. It codes for CASSNYLQDSTGELFF.

Here the CDR3 DNA reads TGCGCCAGCAGCTTGGAGCCTGACAGGGTCGTTTCTGGCTACACCTTC. It is translated as CASSLEPDRVVSGYTF. The chain joins TRBV5-1 to TRBJ1-2; 7 nucleotides match TRBD1. The V gene's germline CDR1 is SGHRS and CDR2 YFSETQ. The CDR3 is made up of 16 amino acids. With 0 bases clipped from V and 7 bases from J, the junction kept 12 bases outside the gene matches.

This clone was seen just once. V usage is TRBV9 and J usage is TRBJ2-7; no clear D. CDR1 and CDR2 (germline): SGDLS, YYNGEE. The CDR3 has 15 residues. The V gene lost 0 bases and the J gene lost 5 bases, with 15 bases spanning the gap. The CDR3 spells CASSVANRPLNEQYF. CDR3 nucleotides: TGTGCCAGCAGCGTAGCTAACCGGCCCTTGAACGAGCAGTACTTC.

The CDR3 nucleotides are TGTGCCAGCAGCCGGGGGAGTGAAGCTTTCTTT. Its translation is CASSRGSEAFF. The genes are TRBV16 and TRBJ1-1; D possibly corresponds to TRBD1 (5 bases). Per the germline V gene, CDR1 is KGHSY and CDR2 is FQNENV. The CDR3 loop spans 11 amino acids. Trimming removed 4 bases at V and 7 bases at J, with 7 bases between.

This clone was found once. The chain employs TRBV27 and TRBJ1-1; no clear D. Per germline, CDR1 MNHEY and CDR2 SMNVEV (reference sequence). With 2 bases removed from V and 8 bases from J, the gap between germline ends came to 15 bases. This CDR3 region has 14 residues. The CDR3 loop reads CASSLDVGYQEAFF. CDR3 DNA sequence: TGTGCCAGCAGTTTAGATGTGGGATATCAAGAAGCTTTCTTT.

This clone came up once. V gene TRBV7-2 combines with J gene TRBJ2-1; D is perhaps TRBD1 (6 bases). Germline lookup yields CDR1 SGHTA and CDR2 FQGNSA. V gave up 5 bases and J gave up 7 bases, with 18 bases separating them. The CDR3 is 15 amino acids. CDR3 in amino acids: CASSPFRVRGNEQFF. In DNA form, the CDR3 reads TGTGCCAGCAGCCCTTTCCGAGTTAGGGGGAATGAGCAGTTCTTC.